These T cell receptor beta chains were read from a single sample in a study of beta chain features in type 1 diabetes. Produced via immunoSEQ multiplex PCR; TCRdb's table is partial and in-frame only. Here the sample spans about 270,000 clones, roughly 15% being singletons. Sequencing was carried out using naive CD4+ T cells from blood. These receptors were collected from a woman aged 40 to 55 in good health. Both conserved end residues are part of each CDR3. D genes are given only for firm matches. The size entry is marked missing in some rows and otherwise reads once, few, many or a size class.

j_call d_call clone_size v_call cdr3_nt cdr3_aa
TRBJ2-7 . . TRBV28 TGTGCCACCACCGTCAGGCTCCCTGGTTACGAGCAGTACTTC CATTVRLPGYEQYF
TRBJ2-5 TRBD1 few TRBV18 TGTGCCAGCTCACCCCTTGGGACAGGACAAGAGACCCAGTACTTC CASSPLGTGQETQYF
TRBJ2-2 . few TRBV5-1 TGCGCCAGCAGCCAGGACAGCCCGAACACCGGGGAGCTGTTTTTT CASSQDSPNTGELFF
TRBJ1-1 TRBD1 . TRBV2 TGTGCCAGCAGGAACAGGGACAGGGGGGCCGGGGACACTGAAGCTTTCTTT CASRNRDRGAGDTEAFF
TRBJ1-5 . many TRBV4-1 TGCGCCAGCAGGTCAGCGGGGGATCAGCCCCAGCATTTT CASRSAGDQPQHF
TRBJ1-2 . . TRBV5-4 TGTGCCAGCAGACCAACGGGGGGAAACTATGGCTACACCTTC CASRPTGGNYGYTF
TRBJ1-5 . . TRBV7-9 TGTGCCAGCAGCTTAGGGGCGTTTAAGGGCAATCAGCCCCAGCATTTT CASSLGAFKGNQPQHF
TRBJ2-3 TRBD1 . TRBV5-1 TGCGCCAGCAGCTGGAGGACCGGGACAGTCGCAGATACGCAGTATTTT CASSWRTGTVADTQYF
TRBJ2-2 TRBD1 . TRBV7-9 TGTGCCAGCAGCTTGAGACAGGGGAACACCGGGGAGCTGTTTTTT CASSLRQGNTGELFF
TRBJ1-1 TRBD1 few TRBV18 TGTGCCAGCTCACCATTACAGGGGCCAGCTTTCTTT CASSPLQGPAFF
TRBJ1-1 . . TRBV18 TGTGCCAGCTCCGCCGTGATGGCAATGAACACTGAAGCTTTCTTT CASSAVMAMNTEAFF
TRBJ2-3 TRBD1 . TRBV4-1 TGCGCCAGCAGCCAATTCGGGGCAGGGGGTATCGCAGATACGCAGTATTTT CASSQFGAGGIADTQYF
TRBJ1-2 . few TRBV14 TGTGCCAGCAGCCCAGGACAGTTTTATGGCTACACCTTC CASSPGQFYGYTF
TRBJ2-7 . . TRBV15 TGTGCCACCAGCAGAGATCTTTACGAGCAGTACTTC CATSRDLYEQYF
TRBJ1-2 TRBD1 few TRBV19 TGTGCCAGTAGTATCCCCGTGGACAGGGGGCGCGGCTACACCTTC CASSIPVDRGRGYTF